Given below is one T cell receptor beta chain in context. The source of the sample is a study of blood T cell repertoires in COVID-19. Across the whole study: Researchers got acute and convalescent COVID-19 samples from the United States, Italy and Spain. PBMCs, B-cell-depleted T cells, or T cells were the source of the cDNA or gDNA that made up the material.

The germline CDR1 and CDR2 sequences are KGHSH and LQKENI. V lost 5 bases and J lost 8; bases outside the gene matches: 4. CDR3 length: 12 amino acids. Enrollment of patients from Seattle took place during active infection, with longitudinal follow-up. Authors' processing steps: Amplification of reference gene primers was used by the study to estimate nucleated cell counts. Clones were sequenced by immunoSEQ multiplex PCR, and TCRdb holds only the in-frame ones, with some missing. The V and J calls and clone size were taken over from that table, and D and trimming were inferred from the DNA. The data show 200,000 to 250,000 clones, 86% seen once.

This TCR was sampled from a woman between 45 and 60 years old with COVID-19, enrolled during active disease. The material sequenced was peripheral blood. J is TRBJ1-2 and V is TRBV18, with 8 nucleotides matching TRBD1. The CDR3 sequence: CASSADREGYTF. CDR3 nucleotide sequence: TGTGCCAGCTCAGCGGACAGGGAAGGCTACACCTTC.